What follows are 27 T cell receptor beta chains derived from one specimen sequenced in a study of human T cells and chemical hapten exposure. The time point was: pre-sensitization, week 0. Documented treatment: therapeutic diphenylcyclopropenone sensitization with weekly scalp DPC. TCRdb ran MiXCR on the RACE reads and lists one entry per CDR3 protein. Of more than 75,000 distinct CDR3 sequences listed, approximately 9.9% are singletons. This material consisted of whole blood, taken in connection with sensitization to the hapten diphenylcyclopropenone (DPC). Receptors originate from a woman aged 40 to 50 with alopecia areata. Some clones in this sample may be carry-over from other donors' samples.

On this clonotype: With a much larger clone just one base away, this may be a read error. The rearrangement uses TRBV6-2 or TRBV6-3 and TRBJ2-7; 9 bases are shared with TRBD1. Germline CDR1 reads MNHEY; CDR2 reads SVGEGT. The CDR3 length is 15 residues. The CDR3 DNA reads as TGTACCAGCAGTTACCCGGGACAGGGCCCCCACGAGCAGTACTTC. Residues: CTSSYPGQGPHEQYF.

The chain carries TRBV4-3 and TRBJ1-1, with 7 bases identical to TRBD1. The CDR3 has 14 residues. From germline, CDR1 is LGHNA and CDR2 YSLEER. Trimming took 5 bases from V and 1 from J; bases not matched to a gene: 4. The CDR3 DNA follows: TGCGCCAGCAGCGGGGACAGAGGGAACACTGAAGCTTTCTTT. Encoded protein: CASSGDRGNTEAFF.

This chain uses TRBV7-9 with TRBJ1-2; D is ambiguous. Germline values: CDR1 SEHNR, CDR2 FQNEAQ (reference sequence). Trimming stripped 3 bases from V and 4 bases from J, with 9 bases between. The CDR3 is 13 amino acids. The CDR3 protein is CASSFEGSYGYTF. Written as DNA, the CDR3 is TGTGCCAGCAGCTTCGAGGGCAGCTATGGCTACACCTTC.

The chain employs TRBV10-2 and TRBJ2-5; 8 positions agree with TRBD2. Unmatched junction bases numbered 13, after V lost 6 bases and J lost 1 base. The CDR3 consists of 17 residues. Per germline, CDR1 WSHSY and CDR2 SAAADI. The CDR3 protein is CASSSPLGRGVQETQYF. In DNA form, the CDR3 reads TGCGCCAGCAGCTCACCTTTGGGGCGGGGGGTCCAAGAGACCCAGTACTTC.

In this sample, this clonotype turned up many times. The V gene is TRBV4-3, the J gene TRBJ2-1; 7 nucleotides align to TRBD2. Germline V gene lookup returns CDR1 LGHNA and CDR2 YSLEER. CDR3 size: 16 residues. The V segment lost 1 base and the J segment 2 bases; nucleotides outside the gene matches: 5. The DNA of the CDR3 is TGCGCCAGCAGCCAAGTCCCGAGCGGGGCCTACAATGAGCAGTTCTTC. Residues: CASSQVPSGAYNEQFF.

This clonotype was counted at least ten times. This rearrangement joins TRBV4-1 to TRBJ1-1, with D tentatively TRBD1 (6 bases). Germline CDR1 MGHRA, CDR2 YSYEKL. V was pared by 3 bases and J by 6 bases, with 17 bases between. The CDR3 is made up of 15 amino acids. CDR3 coding DNA: TGCGCCAGCAGCCAGGAGCCTGGGGGCGCCGCTGAAGCTTTCTTT. Amino acid sequence: CASSQEPGGAAEAFF.

The gene calls are TRBV7-2 and TRBJ1-1; 10 nucleotides match TRBD1. This CDR3 is 15 amino acids long. Germline loops: CDR1 SGHTA, CDR2 FQGNSA. The trim removed 7 bases at V and 4 bases at J, leaving 9 bases unmatched. CDR3 protein: CASTFVGQGVTEAFF. The CDR3 nucleotides are TGTGCCAGCACATTCGTAGGACAGGGGGTCACTGAAGCTTTCTTT.

This clonotype has at least ten counts. The CDR3 loop is CASKRVTGGEVGYGYTF. The DNA for the CDR3 is TGTGCCAGCAAGCGGGTGACAGGGGGCGAAGTTGGGTATGGCTACACCTTC. The V gene is TRBV6-2 or TRBV6-3, the J gene TRBJ1-2; 10 nucleotides match TRBD1. V shed 7 bases, J shed 5 bases, and the junction held 16 bases outside the gene matches. This CDR3 spans 17 amino acids. The V gene's germline CDR1 is MNHEY and CDR2 SVGEGT.

This clonotype was seen repeatedly, ten times or more. The chain links TRBV5-1 to TRBJ2-7, with 9 bases that match TRBD1. Germline loops: CDR1 SGHRS, CDR2 YFSETQ. The junction had 6 bases not matched to a gene; V was cut back by 7 bases and J by 1 base. The CDR3 is made up of 14 amino acids. In DNA form, the CDR3 reads TGCGCCAGCCGTACCGGGACAGGGTCCTACGAGCAGTACTTC. This gives the protein CASRTGTGSYEQYF.

This clonotype has at least ten counts. This rearrangement joins TRBV18 to TRBJ2-5; 8 bases are shared with TRBD2. Unmatched junction bases numbered 3, after V lost 3 bases and J lost 0 bases. CDR3 length: 15 residues. Germline V gene lookup returns CDR1 KGHSH and CDR2 LQKENI. Here the CDR3 DNA reads TGTGCCAGCTCACCTCCGGGGGGGCACCAAGAGACCCAGTACTTC. Translation: CASSPPGGHQETQYF.

This clonotype was detected many times. The V call is TRBV7-2, the J call TRBJ2-7; D is perhaps TRBD1 (6 bases). Per germline, CDR1 SGHTA and CDR2 FQGNSA. Trimming shortened V by 5 bases and J by 3 bases, and 14 bases separated the two germline ends. The CDR3 is 14 residues long. The DNA of the CDR3 is TGTGCCAGCAGCCCCCGTTTAGGGGGCTACGAGCAGTACTTC. This translates into CASSPRLGGYEQYF.

This clonotype was seen repeatedly, ten times or more. The chain has TRBV6-5 and TRBJ2-1; no reliable D call. Germline V gives CDR1 MNHEY, CDR2 SVGAGI. V lost 5 bases and J lost 0, with 11 bases in between. The CDR3 spans 15 residues. The DNA of the CDR3 is TGTGCCAGCAGTACTGCGGTTGTCTCCTACAATGAGCAGTTCTTC. As protein: CASSTAVVSYNEQFF.

This clonotype was picked up a small number of times. V and J are TRBV7-8 and TRBJ2-7; no firm D call. This CDR3 region has 12 residues. Germline CDR1 reads SGHVS; CDR2 reads FQNEAQ. Trimming took 4 bases from V and 0 from J, leaving 4 bases between them. CDR3 nucleotides: TGTGCCAGCAGCTGGGTCTCCTACGAGCAGTACTTC. This gives the protein CASSWVSYEQYF.

This clonotype has a handful of counts. The CDR3 spells CSPPGGGADTQYF. CDR3 DNA sequence: TGCAGTCCTCCGGGCGGGGGGGCCGATACGCAGTATTTT. The rearrangement uses TRBV20-1 and TRBJ2-3; 9 bases agree with TRBD2. The CDR3 contains 13 residues. V gave up 8 bases and J gave up 6 bases; unmatched junction bases: 9. Germline V gene data show CDR1 as DFQATT and CDR2 as SNEGSKA (reference sequence).

The chain links TRBV30 to TRBJ2-2; no reliable D call. The CDR3 spans 15 residues. The V gene's germline CDR1 is GTSNPN and CDR2 SVGIG (reference sequence). With 3 bases removed from V and 1 base from J, the gap between germline ends came to 12 bases. The CDR3: CAWRILELNTGELFF. Here the CDR3 DNA reads TGTGCCTGGAGAATTCTGGAGCTGAACACCGGGGAGCTGTTTTTT.

This clonotype has ten or more counts. This sequence joins TRBV18 and TRBJ2-7, with D perhaps matching TRBD1 or TRBD2 (5 bases each). The germline V gene has CDR1 KGHSH and CDR2 LQKENI. Trimming left V 6 bases short and J 1 base short, with 19 bases between. The CDR3 spans 16 residues. The CDR3 here is CASSWAGTLISYEQYF. The CDR3 DNA follows: TGTGCCAGCTCCTGGGCCGGGACCTTGATTTCCTACGAGCAGTACTTC.

V is TRBV24-1 and J is TRBJ2-7; no reliable D call. The CDR3 consists of 13 residues. Per germline, CDR1 KGHDR and CDR2 SFDVKD. V dropped 6 bases and J dropped 3 bases, with 11 bases sitting between them. The CDR3 region is CATSRGTNYEQYF. The CDR3 DNA reads as TGTGCCACCAGTCGTGGAACCAACTACGAGCAGTACTTC.

This clonotype was detected a few times. The chain uses TRBV20-1 and TRBJ2-3; D remains ambiguous. In germline, CDR1 is DFQATT, CDR2 SNEGSKA (reference sequence). Between the trimmed V and J ends, which lost 6 bases and 0 bases, there was a span of 7 bases. The CDR3 sequence is 12 residues long. The CDR3 DNA is TGCAGTGCGCCGGCGAGCACAGATACGCAGTATTTT. This encodes CSAPASTDTQYF.

This clonotype was counted between two and nine times. The V and J genes are TRBV7-9 and TRBJ2-1; TRBD2 agrees at 7 bases. The CDR3 is 12 residues long. The germline V gene has CDR1 SEHNR and CDR2 FQNEAQ (reference sequence). After removal of 2 bases from V and 11 bases from J, the junction contained 3 bases not matched to a gene. CDR3 region: CASSLKRGQQFF. CDR3 sequence (DNA): TGTGCCAGCAGCTTAAAGCGGGGCCAGCAGTTCTTC.

V usage is TRBV4-3 and J usage is TRBJ2-7, with D perhaps TRBD1 (5 bases). The ends were cut back, 2 bases at V and 0 bases at J, with 11 bases in the middle. The CDR3 runs 15 residues. In germline, CDR1 is LGHNA, CDR2 YSLEER. CDR3 nucleotides: TGCGCCAGCAGCCAACATACAGGTGACTCCTACGAGCAGTACTTC. It encodes CASSQHTGDSYEQYF.

This clonotype was detected many times. The chain recombines TRBV5-1 with TRBJ1-1; perhaps TRBD1 as D (5 bases). The CDR3 has 15 residues. V was shortened by 6 bases and J by 0 bases, with 15 bases between the two germline ends. Germline CDR1 reads SGHRS; CDR2 reads YFSETQ. CDR3 sequence (DNA): TGCGCCAGCACCCCACGGGAGGGGATGAACACTGAAGCTTTCTTT. This translates into CASTPREGMNTEAFF.

The CDR3 region has the DNA TGCGCCAGCAGCCAGGAGGGGGCCTCCACCAACACGCAGTATTTT. Translation gives CASSQEGASTNTQYF. The chain carries TRBV5-1 and TRBJ2-3, with a weak D call TRBD1 (7 bases). Per the germline V gene, CDR1 is SGHRS and CDR2 is YFSETQ. The CDR3 covers 15 residues. Trimming removed 4 bases at V and 9 bases at J, with 21 bases between.

Ten or more counts support this clonotype. The V gene is TRBV20-1, the J gene TRBJ1-1, with TRBD1 as a possible D gene (5 bases). The CDR3 runs to 14 residues. The V gene lost 3 bases and the J gene lost 5 bases, with 16 bases spanning the gap. Germline V gene data show CDR1 as DFQATT and CDR2 as SNEGSKA (reference sequence). The CDR3 protein is CSAREIQGWTEAFF. The DNA for the CDR3 is TGCAGTGCTAGGGAGATCCAGGGTTGGACTGAAGCTTTCTTT.

This clonotype was observed a handful of times. The genes are TRBV7-6 and TRBJ2-3; 9 bases map to TRBD1. After removal of 7 bases from V and 5 bases from J, the junction contained 16 bases not matched to a gene. Germline V gene sequence: CDR1 SGHVS, CDR2 FNYEAQ. The CDR3 consists of 17 residues. DNA of the CDR3: TGTGCCAGCACCCCGGACCCTGCGACAGGGGGAAGAGATACGCAGTATTTT. Amino acid sequence: CASTPDPATGGRDTQYF. The full variable domain, rest sourced from reference TRBV7-6 and TRBJ2-3, is GAGVSQSPRYKVTKRGQDVALRCDPISGHVSLYWYRQALGQGPEFLTYFNYEAQQDKSGLPNDRFSAERPEGSISTLTIQRTEQRDSAMYRCASTPDPATGGRDTQYFGPGTRLTVL.

This clonotype was counted ten times or more. The chain recombines TRBV20-1 with TRBJ1-1; 8 bases match TRBD1. The germline CDR1 and CDR2 sequences are DFQATT and SNEGSKA (reference sequence). CDR3 size: 16 residues. The V and J ends lost 5 bases and 3 bases, in that order; junction bases with no gene match: 14. CDR3: CSAHSSGGAGDTEAFF. Here the CDR3 DNA reads TGCAGTGCTCATTCATCAGGGGGCGCAGGGGACACTGAAGCTTTCTTT.

This clonotype was seen repeatedly, ten times or more. The chain employs TRBV18 and TRBJ2-5; D is unclear. V lost 2 bases and J 5 bases, leaving 15 bases between the germline ends. Germline-derived CDR1 and CDR2 are KGHSH and LQKENI. The CDR3 runs to 15 residues. The CDR3 sequence: CASSPEGLALETQYF. The CDR3, as DNA: TGTGCCAGCTCACCAGAAGGGTTGGCATTGGAGACCCAGTACTTC.

The sample holds a few counts of this clonotype. The genes are TRBV6-2 or TRBV6-3 and TRBJ2-3, with TRBD1 matching over 7 bases. CDR3 length: 15 residues. Losses at the gene ends were 7 bases for V and 2 bases for J; bases not matched to a gene: 9. From germline, CDR1 is MNHEY and CDR2 SVGEGT. The CDR3 spells CASTLGQVDTDTQYF. The CDR3 DNA is TGTGCCAGCACCCTTGGACAGGTAGACACAGATACGCAGTATTTT.